The 2 T cell receptor beta chains given below trace back to one sample, sequenced in a study of breast tumors, draining lymph nodes, adjacent tissues. TCRdb re-derived calls from the multiplex PCR reads in MiXCR, one entry per CDR3 protein. This sample yields 180,000 or so distinct CDR3 sequences, of which around a third are seen a single time; around 4% belongs to the top ten. Breast cancer patients provided tissue from their axillary draining lymph nodes. Input material: axillary lymph node tissue. The receptors here all came from a female donor with breast cancer. Some clones in this sample may be carry-over from other donors' samples.

Remarks on this clonotype: Because it lacks the conserved phenylalanine or tryptophan at the end, this CDR3 is likely a read error. The chain is built from TRBV9 and TRBJ2-5; possible D gene TRBD2, 6 bases. V lost 0 bases to trimming and J lost 5 bases, with 14 bases between them. This CDR3 has 15 residues. Germline V gives CDR1 SGDLS, CDR2 YYNGEE. In nucleotides, the CDR3 is TGTGCCAGCAGCGTAGGGACTAACAAAAAGGAGACCCAGTACCTC. It yields the protein CASSVGTNKKETQYL.

The chain uses TRBV6-5 and TRBJ1-1, with 7 bases aligning to TRBD1. Per germline, CDR1 MNHEY and CDR2 SVGAGI. The CDR3 is 11 residues long. Trimming removed 11 bases from V and 6 bases from J; junction bases left unmatched: 6. As DNA, the CDR3 is TGTGCCGCACAGGGGATGGCTGAAGCTTTCTTT. It translates to CAAQGMAEAFF.